These 3 T cell receptor beta chains originate from one sample sequenced in a study of human T cells and chemical hapten exposure. Time point denoted: patch test 2, 6 weeks after DPC sensitization. This sample's treatment: therapeutic diphenylcyclopropenone sensitization with weekly scalp DPC. Via MiXCR, TCRdb re-called the RACE reads, giving one row per CDR3 protein. The sample lists approximately 89,000 distinct CDR3 sequences; roughly 10% were seen once. Sequencing was performed on whole blood, taken in connection with sensitization to the hapten diphenylcyclopropenone (DPC). These receptors all stem from a woman aged 25 to 39 with alopecia areata. Some clones in this sample may be carry-over from other donors' samples.

This clonotype appeared many times. This chain joins TRBV7-2 and TRBJ2-3; TRBD2 matches at 9 bases. J gave up 5 bases and V 1 base, and 4 bases lay outside the gene matches. The V gene's germline CDR1 is SGHTA and CDR2 FQGNSA. This CDR3 spans 15 amino acids. The CDR3 loop is CASSLEGLAGDTQYF. The CDR3, as DNA: TGTGCCAGCAGCTTAGAGGGACTAGCAGGAGATACGCAGTATTTT.

This chain links TRBV18 with TRBJ2-3, with 9 bases matching TRBD1. This CDR3 spans 14 amino acids. The germline V gene encodes CDR1 KGHSH and CDR2 LQKENI. V lost 8 bases and J lost 4; bases outside the gene matches: 7. The CDR3 DNA is TGTGCCAGCCCACAGGGGGCGCCGGCAGATACGCAGTATTTT. Translating gives CASPQGAPADTQYF.

This clonotype was counted between two and nine times. This chain links TRBV9 with TRBJ1-1; D is uncertain. V lost 0 bases and J 2 bases, leaving 5 bases between the germline ends. Germline loops: CDR1 SGDLS, CDR2 YYNGEE. This CDR3 region has 13 residues. The CDR3 here is CASSVEGNTEAFF. DNA for the CDR3: TGTGCCAGCAGCGTAGAAGGAAACACTGAAGCTTTCTTT.